These T cell receptor beta chains were read from a single sample in a study of OX40 agonist ivuxolimab in advanced cancers. Repertoires were generated with immunoSEQ multiplex PCR, while TCRdb's copy carries only in-frame clones and drops some. The table records tens of thousands of clones, more than 70% of them present only once. This specimen was CD4+ or CD8+ T cells sorted from blood, taken in a trial of the OX40 agonist ivuxolimab. The receptors originated from an adult with an advanced solid tumor such as melanoma, head and neck, liver or kidney cancer. The CDR3 runs from the conserved cysteine through the conserved F or W. D genes are given only for firm matches. Clone size is shown for a subset of rows, as once, few, many or a class of expanded clone.

>NA|TRBV5-1|NA|TRBJ2-2
TGCGCCAGCAGCTTGAATACCGAGCTGTTTTTT
CASSLNTELFF
>TRBD1|TRBV6-6|NA|TRBJ1-2
TGTGCCAGCAGGATGGGACAGAACAACTATGGCTACACCTTC
CASRMGQNNYGYTF
>TRBD1|TRBV5-6|NA|TRBJ1-2
TGTGCCAGCAGCGGGGACAGACGGGGCTACACCTTC
CASSGDRRGYTF
>NA|TRBV5-5|NA|TRBJ1-3
TGTGCCAGCAGCTTGGCACGTTGGGACACCATATATTTT
CASSLARWDTIYF
>TRBD2|TRBV29-1|NA|TRBJ2-3
TGCAGCGTTGATGGGACTAGTGGGGATACGCAGTATTTT
CSVDGTSGDTQYF
>NA|TRBV2|NA|TRBJ2-2
TGTGCCAGCAGAGGAGGGGAGGCCGGGGAGCTGTTTTTT
CASRGGEAGELFF
>NA|TRBV7-8|NA|TRBJ1-2
TGTGCCAGCAGCCTTAACAGGGCGCCGCGGGGCTACACCTTC
CASSLNRAPRGYTF
>NA|TRBV7-9|NA|TRBJ2-5
TGTGCCAGCAGCTTAGGGGTTGGGGTAGAGACCCAGTACTTC
CASSLGVGVETQYF
>NA|TRBV2|NA|TRBJ1-6
TGTGCCAGCAGTGAAGCGGGGGAGGTAAATTCACCCCTCCACTTT
CASSEAGEVNSPLHF
>NA|TRBV2|NA|TRBJ1-1
TGTGCCAGCAGAGACGGGCGATCTGGGGCTTTCTTT
CASRDGRSGAFF
>TRBD1|TRBV18|NA|TRBJ1-5
TGTGCCAGCCGTCCCCGGGACAGAGTTAATCAGCCCCAGCATTTT
CASRPRDRVNQPQHF
>TRBD1|TRBV19|NA|TRBJ1-5
TGTGCCAGTAGTCCCCGACAGGGCTGGAATCAGCCCCAGCATTTT
CASSPRQGWNQPQHF
>NA|TRBV6-1|NA|TRBJ2-5
TGTGCCAGCAGTGAAGCTGTAAGGGAAACGTACCAAGAGACCCAGTACTTC
CASSEAVRETYQETQYF
>NA|TRBV13|NA|TRBJ2-1
TGTGCCAGCAGCCTAGGGGCAGTGGGGGGTTACTCCTACAATGAGCAGTTCTTC
CASSLGAVGGYSYNEQFF
>NA|TRBV2|NA|TRBJ1-4
TGTGCCAGCAGTGTGCGAGGAAATAATGAAAAACTGTTTTTT
CASSVRGNNEKLFF
>TRBD1|TRBV7-2|NA|TRBJ1-5
TGTGCCAGCAGCCCTACAGGGGTTGGGAATCAGCCCCAGCATTTT
CASSPTGVGNQPQHF
>TRBD1|TRBV10-3|NA|TRBJ1-1
TGTGCCATCAGTGAAGGGGGCAGGGACACTGAAGCTTTCTTT
CAISEGGRDTEAFF
>TRBD1|TRBV6-6|NA|TRBJ1-6
TGTGCCAGCAGTAGGGACAGGGCCTATAATTCACCCCTCCACTTT
CASSRDRAYNSPLHF
>NA|TRBV5-6|few|TRBJ1-5
TGTGCCAGCAGCTTGTTCACATCCCTAAATCAGCCCCAGCATTTT
CASSLFTSLNQPQHF
>NA|TRBV4-1|NA|TRBJ1-5
TGCGCCAGCAGCCAAGAAACTTTGGGGGGTCAGCCCCAGCATTTT
CASSQETLGGQPQHF
>NA|TRBV4-1|NA|TRBJ2-5
TGCGCCAGCAGCCAAGGGGGGGTCTTAGAGACCCAGTACTTC
CASSQGGVLETQYF
>NA|TRBV14|NA|TRBJ1-2
TGTGCCAGCAGCCACGTTACCACAGGAGGCTACACCTTC
CASSHVTTGGYTF
>NA|TRBV7-2|NA|TRBJ1-5
TGTGCCAGCAGCTTATACTCCGAACCCCAGCCCCAGCATTTT
CASSLYSEPQPQHF
>NA|TRBV28|NA|TRBJ1-3
TGTGCCAGCACCACAGGACAGTCCGCTCGATATTTT
CASTTGQSARYF
>NA|TRBV15|NA|TRBJ2-1
TGTGCCACCACAGACAACCTCTCCTACAATGAGCAGTTCTTC
CATTDNLSYNEQFF
>NA|TRBV2|NA|TRBJ2-1
TGTGCCAGCACTCGCCTTAGTGGGGGGAACAATGAGCAGTTCTTC
CASTRLSGGNNEQFF
>NA|TRBV6-1|NA|TRBJ1-1
TGTGCCAGCAGTGAAGCAGTCAGTATGAACACTGAAGCTTTCTTT
CASSEAVSMNTEAFF
>NA|TRBV9|NA|TRBJ2-1
TGTGCCAGCAGCGTAGATACAGGGACTTACAATGAGCAGTTCTTC
CASSVDTGTYNEQFF
>NA|TRBV5-1|NA|TRBJ1-5
TGCGCCAGCAGCTTGGGTCGAAATCAGCCCCAGCATTTT
CASSLGRNQPQHF
>NA|TRBV18|NA|TRBJ1-1
TGTGCCAGCTCACCAAGGGACGGTGAAGCTTTCTTT
CASSPRDGEAFF
>NA|TRBV7-2|NA|TRBJ2-5
TGTGCCAGCAGCTCCCACGGGAAAGAGACCCAGTACTTC
CASSSHGKETQYF
>TRBD1|TRBV19|NA|TRBJ1-2
TGTGCCAGTAGTCCAGGTACAGGGGCGCCCGGCTATGGCTACACCTTC
CASSPGTGAPGYGYTF
>TRBD1|TRBV6-4|NA|TRBJ2-2
TGTGCCAGCAGTGCGACAGGGGGCCCCGGGGAGCTGTTTTTT
CASSATGGPGELFF
>TRBD1|TRBV6-5|NA|TRBJ2-1
TGTGCCAGCAGTTTGCTAAGGACAGGCTTCTACAATGAGCAGTTCTTC
CASSLLRTGFYNEQFF
>TRBD2|TRBV7-2|NA|TRBJ2-5
TGTGCCAGCAGCCCCCTGGCGGGGGGCGGGACCCAGTACTTC
CASSPLAGGGTQYF
>NA|TRBV29-1|NA|TRBJ1-4
TGCAGCGTTGAGGACGGGTTGGGTGAAAAACTGTTTTTT
CSVEDGLGEKLFF
>NA|TRBV6-1|NA|TRBJ1-5
TGTGCCAGCAGTGAGCCCGGCTCTGGGGTCCAGCATTTT
CASSEPGSGVQHF
>NA|TRBV7-8|NA|TRBJ2-2
TGTGCCAGCAGTGCCTACCGGGTCTCGAACACCGGGGAGCTGTTTTTT
CASSAYRVSNTGELFF
>NA|TRBV5-6|NA|TRBJ2-3
TGTGCCAGCAGCTTGGGGGGGCCTGATACGCAGTATTTT
CASSLGGPDTQYF
>TRBD1|TRBV10-3|NA|TRBJ1-2
TGTGCCATCAGTGAGGGGACAGGGATGAATGGCTACACCTTC
CAISEGTGMNGYTF
>TRBD1|TRBV4-1|NA|TRBJ1-2
TGCGCCAGCAGCCAAGATTTAAGGCTGACAGGGCCCCGAGGTGGCTACACCTTC
CASSQDLRLTGPRGGYTF
>TRBD1|TRBV19|NA|TRBJ1-2
TGTGCCAGTAGCGACAGGGGAAACTATGGCTACACCTTC
CASSDRGNYGYTF
>TRBD1|TRBV7-3|NA|TRBJ1-1
TGTGCCAGCAGCTCCGGGACAGGGGGAGAGGCTTTCTTT
CASSSGTGGEAFF
>TRBD1|TRBV18|NA|TRBJ2-3
TGTGCCAGCTCACCACAGGGGGCAGTAACAGATACGCAGTATTTT
CASSPQGAVTDTQYF
>NA|TRBV5-5|NA|TRBJ1-2
TGTGCCAGCAGCTTGGGGGCAGTTCCTAACTATGGCTACACCTTC
CASSLGAVPNYGYTF
>NA|TRBV2|NA|TRBJ1-2
TGTGCCAGCTTTATAGGGAGTTTTGATGGCTACACCTTC
CASFIGSFDGYTF
>NA|TRBV7-9|NA|TRBJ1-1
TGTGCCAGCAGCTTAGCGCGGTCTGGGTGGGCAGACGAAGCTTTCTTT
CASSLARSGWADEAFF
>TRBD1|TRBV18|NA|TRBJ1-2
TGTGCCAGCTCACCGCGAGGGACAGGCCCCTATGGCTACACCTTC
CASSPRGTGPYGYTF
>NA|TRBV7-9|NA|TRBJ1-1
TGTGCCAGCAGGCCACAGGGAGGGGACACTGAAGCTTTCTTT
CASRPQGGDTEAFF
>NA|TRBV2|NA|TRBJ2-7
TGTGCCAGCAACCCAACCCCAGGTTCGCACTTC
CASNPTPGSHF
>TRBD1|TRBV19|once|TRBJ2-7
TGTGCCAGTAGTATTTTAGGACAGGGACCCTACGAGCAGTACTTC
CASSILGQGPYEQYF
>NA|TRBV27|NA|TRBJ1-5
TGTGCCAGCAGTTTATCTGGGACCTACAAGGAGCCCCAGCATTTT
CASSLSGTYKEPQHF
>NA|TRBV28|NA|TRBJ1-4
TGTGCCAGCAGTTTAGGGGGACCCCGGGGTGAAAAACTGTTTTTT
CASSLGGPRGEKLFF